These 11 T cell receptor beta chains were sequenced from one sample in a study of PD-L1 blockade in urothelial cancer. As for time point: pretreatment peripheral blood. Using immunoSEQ multiplex PCR, the repertoire was profiled, and TCRdb retains in-frame clones only, with some absent. The sample holds 50,000 to 55,000 clones; over 65% are singletons and the top ten take 1% to 1.5%. This specimen consisted of PBMCs, obtained around atezolizumab (anti-PD-L1) treatment. These receptors all come from a man in his fifties or sixties with urothelial cancer.

This chain joins TRBV11-2 and TRBJ2-1; 13 nucleotides agree with TRBD2. CDR3 length: 19 residues. The ends lost 4 bases at V and 4 bases at J; junction bases unmatched: 13. Germline V gene data show CDR1 as SGHAT and CDR2 as FQNNGV. The CDR3 nucleotides are TGTGCCAGCAGCTCGGGACTAGCGGGACGTATTTCTTGGTACAATGAGCAGTTCTTC. Encoded protein: CASSSGLAGRISWYNEQFF.

The chain has TRBV9 and TRBJ1-2, with 8 bases fitting TRBD1. The CDR3 is 16 residues long. Per the germline V gene, CDR1 is SGDLS and CDR2 is YYNGEE. The V and J ends lost 0 bases and 3 bases, in that order; junction bases with no gene match: 7. The CDR3 loop is CASSVESPGGDYGYTF. In DNA, the CDR3 is TGTGCCAGCAGCGTAGAATCCCCAGGGGGCGACTATGGCTACACCTTC.

As DNA, the CDR3 is TGTGCCAGCAGGCCCAAGGGGCAGGGTTCACCCCTCCACTTT. Translation: CASRPKGQGSPLHF. The chain uses TRBV6-5 and TRBJ1-6, with D maybe TRBD1 (5 bases). Germline loops: CDR1 MNHEY, CDR2 SVGAGI. This CDR3 is built from 14 residues. V lost 6 bases, J lost 9 bases, and 15 bases lay in between.

This rearrangement joins TRBV10-3 to TRBJ2-1; 12 bases agree with TRBD2. Germline V gene data show CDR1 as ENHRY and CDR2 as SYGVKD. V lost 6 bases to trimming and J lost 0 bases; unmatched junction nucleotides: 0. The CDR3 has 15 amino acids. This CDR3 is CAIRTSGSSYNEQFF. CDR3 DNA: TGTGCCATCAGGACTAGCGGGAGCTCCTACAATGAGCAGTTCTTC.

V and J are TRBV6-6 and TRBJ2-7; tentative D call: TRBD1 (5 bases). CDR3 size: 13 residues. CDR1 is MNHNY and CDR2 is SVGAGI in the germline V gene (reference sequence). V was shortened by 10 bases and J by 5 bases, with 18 bases between the two germline ends. This chain's CDR3 is CATAPAGPDEQYF. The CDR3 DNA is TGTGCCACGGCGCCCGCAGGGCCCGACGAGCAGTACTTC.

This clone was detected only once. The rearrangement joins TRBV23-1 to TRBJ2-5; possibly TRBD1 for D (5 bases). TRBV23-1 is flagged as an ORF with uncertain function. V gave up 4 bases and J gave up 7 bases, with 19 bases separating them. The CDR3 length is 15 residues. CDR3 nucleotide sequence: TGCGCCAGCAGTCTTAGGGGTTGGGTGTTCGGGACCCAGTACTTC. Its translation is CASSLRGWVFGTQYF.

The rearrangement joins TRBV2 to TRBJ1-4; D possibly corresponds to TRBD1 (6 bases). Germline lookup yields CDR1 SNHLY and CDR2 FYNNEI. The CDR3 consists of 14 residues. Trimming removed 6 bases from V and 1 base from J, with 9 bases in between. In DNA form, the CDR3 reads TGTGCCAGCAGAAGACAGGAAACTAATGAAAAACTGTTTTTT. This translates into CASRRQETNEKLFF.

The chain combines TRBV28 with TRBJ1-5; maybe TRBD1 (6 bases). The CDR3 runs to 14 residues. Trimming stripped 4 bases from V and 2 bases from J, with 9 bases between. CDR1 MDHEN and CDR2 SYDVKM come from the germline V gene. The CDR3: CASSSGVGNQPQHF. CDR3 coding DNA: TGTGCCAGCAGTTCAGGGGTGGGCAATCAGCCCCAGCATTTT. The full variable domain, rest sourced from reference TRBV28 and TRBJ1-5, is DVKVTQSSRYLVKRTGEKVFLECVQDMDHENMFWYRQDPGLGLRLIYFSYDVKMKEKGDIPEGYSVSREKKERFSLILESASTNQTSMYLCASSSGVGNQPQHFGDGTRLSIL.

The chain links TRBV28 to TRBJ2-1; TRBD2 matches at 9 bases. V gave up 6 bases and J gave up 1 base; unmatched junction bases: 13. The germline V gene encodes CDR1 MDHEN and CDR2 SYDVKM. There are 18 residues in the CDR3. The CDR3: CASSPGTSPMRSYNEQFF. The DNA for the CDR3 is TGTGCCAGCAGCCCCGGGACTAGCCCAATGAGGTCCTACAATGAGCAGTTCTTC.

This clone was recorded a few times. The J gene is TRBJ2-7, the V gene TRBV18; D call uncertain. V dropped 6 bases and J dropped 7 bases, with 19 bases sitting between them. The CDR3 runs 14 residues. Germline CDR1 is KGHSH and CDR2 is LQKENI. The CDR3 spells CASSPGGYVPEQYF. DNA of the CDR3: TGTGCCAGCTCCCCGGGTGGTTACGTTCCAGAGCAGTACTTC.

This chain links TRBV4-1 with TRBJ2-3; 10 bases fit TRBD1. The CDR3 spans 17 residues. CDR1 and CDR2 (germline): MGHRA, YSYEKL. Trimming at V came to 0 bases and at J to 3 bases, leaving 6 bases not matched to a gene. The CDR3 is CASSQDLDRGQTDTQYF. The CDR3 DNA reads as TGCGCCAGCAGCCAAGACCTTGACAGGGGGCAGACAGATACGCAGTATTTT.